Below, 24 T cell receptor beta chains from the same sample are listed, as sequenced in a study of blood T cell repertoires in COVID-19 (dated by TCRdb to about 2020). The library relied on the immunoSEQ multiplex PCR assay. Here the immuneACCESS table is served through TCRdb, limited to in-frame sequences with V and J called. Missing clones are a known gap in these copies; in checked studies unresolved V genes cover under half, and the rest lacks a known reason. This sample gives more than 65,000 clones in total; 83% of them show up just once. The ten largest account for 6.5% to 7.5% of the sample. The sequencing input was peripheral blood. Receptor source: a man between 25 and 39 years old with COVID-19, enrolled during active disease.

The gene calls are TRBV19 and TRBJ2-2; D uncertain. CDR3 length: 14 residues. Trimming pared 3 bases from V and 1 base from J, leaving 6 bases between. Germline CDR1 is LNHDA and CDR2 is SQIVND (reference sequence). The CDR3 sequence: CASSIYQNTGELFF. CDR3 nucleotide sequence: TGTGCCAGTAGTATCTACCAGAACACCGGGGAGCTGTTTTTT.

The chain links TRBV27 to TRBJ2-7; 11 bases map to TRBD2. The CDR3 runs 18 residues. The V gene's germline CDR1 is MNHEY and CDR2 SMNVEV (reference sequence). V was clipped by 2 bases and J by 3 bases; unmatched bases: 12. The CDR3 coding sequence is TGTGCCAGCAGTTTACCCATAGCGGGAGGGGCCCAATACTACGAGCAGTACTTC. Amino acid sequence: CASSLPIAGGAQYYEQYF.

The chain carries TRBV3-1 (or the pseudogene TRBV3-2) and TRBJ2-1; possible D gene TRBD2, 6 bases. CDR3 length: 14 residues. The V gene's germline CDR1 is LGHDT and CDR2 YNNKEL (reference sequence). V lost 4 bases, J lost 10 bases, and 17 bases lay in between. The CDR3 bases are TGTGCCAGCAGCCTTCGGGAGTCCCGGACAGAGCAGTTCTTC. Protein: CASSLRESRTEQFF.

The V and J genes are TRBV27 and TRBJ2-5, with 12 nucleotides matching TRBD1. CDR3 size: 15 residues. Germline CDR1 reads MNHEY; CDR2 reads SMNVEV (reference sequence). After removal of 4 bases from V and 4 bases from J, the junction contained 4 bases not matched to a gene. The CDR3 sequence is CASSSGTGGAETQYF. CDR3 sequence (DNA): TGTGCCAGCAGTTCAGGGACAGGGGGCGCAGAGACCCAGTACTTC.

The chain couples TRBV10-2 to TRBJ2-7, with D perhaps TRBD1 (6 bases). CDR1 and CDR2 (germline): WSHSY, SAAADI. Trimming left V 10 bases short and J 6 bases short, with 19 bases between. The CDR3 totals 13 residues. CDR3 DNA sequence: TGCGCCACCCAGGGGATTCCCAGGGGCGAGCAGTACTTC. Translation gives CATQGIPRGEQYF.

The rearrangement links TRBV12-2 to TRBJ1-6; the table's D gene call, TRBD1, was not cross checked with the DNA. TRBV12-2 is reported as a pseudogene. The CDR3 length is 17 residues. CDR3 DNA: TGTGCAAGTCGCCTAATTCTGGGGCACCATCTCACTTCACCCCTCCACTTT. Translating it yields CASRLILGHHLTSPLHF.

This chain joins TRBV30 and TRBJ2-3; no clear D gene. V was pared by 4 bases and J by 7 bases, with 3 bases between. The CDR3 totals 9 residues. Germline loops: CDR1 GTSNPN, CDR2 SVGIG (reference sequence). CDR3: CAWTYTQYF. CDR3 sequence (DNA): TGTGCCTGGACCTATACGCAGTATTTT. Using reference TRBV30 and TRBJ2-3 for the parts outside the CDR3, the full variable domain is SQTIHQWPATLVQPVGSPLSLECTVEGTSNPNLYWYRQAAGRGLQLLFYSVGIGQISSEVPQNLSASRPQDRQFILSSKKLLLSDSGFYLCAWTYTQYFGPGTRLTVL.

The chain joins TRBV10-3 to TRBJ1-3; 8 bases are a match to TRBD1. The CDR3 is made up of 18 amino acids. Per the germline V gene, CDR1 is ENHRY and CDR2 is SYGVKD. Germline trimming cut 8 bases from V and 0 bases from J; bases unmatched to any gene: 15. This CDR3 reads CAISRTGPQKSSGNTIYF. In DNA form, the CDR3 reads TGTGCCATCTCACGGACAGGGCCTCAGAAATCCTCTGGAAACACCATATATTTT.

The chain recombines TRBV7-8 with TRBJ1-5; 7 positions agree with TRBD1. CDR3 length: 17 residues. In germline, CDR1 is SGHVS, CDR2 FQNEAQ. Trimming cost V 5 bases and J 3 bases; bases outside gene matches: 13. The chain's CDR3 is CASSQRRVQGNNQPQHF. As DNA, the CDR3 is TGTGCCAGCAGCCAACGCAGAGTACAGGGGAACAATCAGCCCCAGCATTTT. Variable domain in full (rest from reference TRBV7-8 and TRBJ1-5): GAGVSQSPRYKVAKRGQDVALRCDPISGHVSLFWYQQALGQGPEFLTYFQNEAQLDKSGLPSDRFFAERPEGSVSTLKIQRTQQEDSAVYLCASSQRRVQGNNQPQHFGDGTRLSIL.

This clone was seen once. The rearrangement links TRBV4-1 to TRBJ1-2, with D possibly being TRBD1 (6 bases). Per the germline V gene, CDR1 is MGHRA and CDR2 is YSYEKL. Between the trimmed V and J ends, which lost 1 base and 7 bases, there was a span of 16 bases. This CDR3 has 15 amino acids. Here the CDR3 DNA reads TGCGCCAGCAGCCAAGTAGGGGCACAGGGTCCTGGCTACACCTTC. It encodes CASSQVGAQGPGYTF.

The CDR3: CASSLSGRAGSGANVLTF. DNA for the CDR3: TGTGCCAGCAGTTTAAGCGGGAGGGCCGGATCTGGGGCCAACGTCCTGACTTTC. The V and J genes are TRBV27 and TRBJ2-6; TRBD2 matches at 10 bases. Germline V gene sequence: CDR1 MNHEY, CDR2 SMNVEV (reference sequence). The CDR3 totals 18 residues. Trimming removed 2 bases from V and 1 base from J; junction bases left unmatched: 5.

This clone was counted only a few times. The chain combines TRBV29-1 with TRBJ2-7; 10 nucleotides match TRBD2. Germline V gene sequence: CDR1 SQVTM, CDR2 ANQGSEA. The CDR3 contains 15 residues. Trimming took 4 bases from V and 6 from J; bases not matched to a gene: 12. The CDR3 protein is CSVGRASGSRSEQYF. CDR3 DNA sequence: TGCAGCGTTGGGAGGGCTAGCGGGAGTCGGAGCGAGCAGTACTTC.

The chain links TRBV15 to TRBJ2-6, with 7 bases identical to TRBD1. This CDR3 is 16 amino acids long. The trim removed 8 bases at V and 4 bases at J, leaving 11 bases unmatched. The germline gives CDR1 LNHNV, CDR2 YYDKDF (reference sequence). The CDR3 loop reads CATSSGGEPGANVLTF. CDR3 DNA sequence: TGTGCCACCTCCTCAGGGGGAGAGCCCGGGGCCAACGTCCTGACTTTC.

The chain is built from TRBV3-1 (or the pseudogene TRBV3-2) and TRBJ2-3; D possibly corresponds to TRBD1 (6 bases). In germline, CDR1 is LGHDT, CDR2 YNNKEL (reference sequence). Trimming left V 0 bases short and J 2 bases short, with 9 bases between. The CDR3 is made up of 15 amino acids. The CDR3 DNA follows: TGTGCCAGCAGCCAAGAAGGGGGATTCACAGATACGCAGTATTTT. This translates into CASSQEGGFTDTQYF.

CDR3 coding DNA: TGTGCCAGCAGCTTTAGCGGGAGCATAATGAATGAGCAGTTCTTC. Translated, it gives CASSFSGSIMNEQFF. The chain joins TRBV5-5 to TRBJ2-1, with 9 bases identical to TRBD2. Germline V gene lookup returns CDR1 SGHKS and CDR2 YYEKEE (reference sequence). The CDR3 is 15 residues long. V was pared by 2 bases and J by 7 bases, with 7 bases of the junction left unmatched.

About this clone: No conserved phenylalanine or tryptophan ends this CDR3, so it is likely a read error. The DNA is left out, because the CDR3 cannot be placed on it with certainty; the CDR3 is given as TCRdb lists it. J is TRBJ1-1 and V is TRBV29-1; TRBD1 is the table's D call, not checked against the DNA. Germline CDR1 is SQVTM and CDR2 is ANQGSEA. The CDR3 extends over 12 residues, inclusive of both ends. The CDR3 loop is CSVSEGQGPVLH.

The CDR3 sequence: CASSYYTGDGNTIYF. CDR3 sequence (DNA): TGTGCCAGCAGTTACTACACAGGGGACGGAAACACCATATATTTT. The chain combines TRBV6-6 with TRBJ1-3; 7 bases line up with TRBD1. CDR3 size: 15 residues. V gave up 1 base and J gave up 4 bases; unmatched junction bases: 4. Germline loops: CDR1 MNHNY, CDR2 SVGAGI (reference sequence).

The CDR3, as DNA: TGTGCCAGCAGCCAAGAGCGTAGGACTTTTCCCTACGAGCAGTACTTC. Amino acid sequence: CASSQERRTFPYEQYF. The chain is built from TRBV3-1 (or the pseudogene TRBV3-2) and TRBJ2-7; D may be TRBD2 (5 bases). The germline V gene has CDR1 LGHDT and CDR2 YNNKEL (reference sequence). The CDR3 is made up of 16 amino acids. With 0 bases removed from V and 2 bases from J, the gap between germline ends came to 14 bases.

The chain is built from TRBV11-2 and TRBJ1-4, with 7 bases that match TRBD1. The CDR3 spans 14 residues. The junction had 5 bases not matched to a gene; V was cut back by 5 bases and J by 5 bases. CDR1 SGHAT and CDR2 FQNNGV come from the germline V gene. Here the CDR3 DNA reads TGTGCCAGCAGCCTACCGGGACAGAATGAAAAACTGTTTTTT. Its protein is CASSLPGQNEKLFF.

V and J are TRBV14 and TRBJ2-5; the match to TRBD1 covers 7 bases. The CDR3 runs to 14 residues. Germline V gives CDR1 SGHDN, CDR2 FVKESK. J was trimmed by 3 bases and V by 3 bases; bases with no gene match: 4. The CDR3 nucleotides read TGTGCCAGCAGCCAGATCGGACAGGAAGAGACCCAGTACTTC. This gives the protein CASSQIGQEETQYF.

This rearrangement joins TRBV10-2 to TRBJ2-5; 11 bases align to TRBD2. Trimming took 1 base from V and 2 from J; bases not matched to a gene: 0. From germline, CDR1 is WSHSY and CDR2 SAAADI. CDR3 length: 15 residues. CDR3 coding DNA: TGCGCCAGCAGTGAGTGGACTAGCGGGCAAGAGACCCAGTACTTC. It specifies CASSEWTSGQETQYF.

This clone was detected a few times. This rearrangement joins TRBV28 to TRBJ2-2, with 8 nucleotides matching TRBD2. V was pared by 3 bases and J by 7 bases, with 1 base of the junction left unmatched. Germline loops: CDR1 MDHEN, CDR2 SYDVKM. This CDR3 is built from 13 residues. CDR3 region: CASSLAGGGELFF. CDR3 nucleotide sequence: TGTGCCAGCAGTTTGGCGGGAGGCGGGGAGCTGTTTTTT.

This clone turned up a few times. The V call is TRBV10-1, the J call TRBJ2-1; D uncertain. The CDR3 contains 14 residues. Between the trimmed V and J ends, which lost 0 bases and 8 bases, there was a span of 11 bases. CDR1 and CDR2 from the germline V gene are WNHNN and SYGVQD (reference sequence). CDR3: CASSESAGRHEQFF. The DNA for the CDR3 is TGCGCCAGCAGTGAGTCGGCAGGAAGGCATGAGCAGTTCTTC.

The chain has TRBV10-1 and TRBJ2-3; D remains unclear. Trimming took 6 bases from V and 2 from J, leaving 15 bases between them. CDR3 length: 15 residues. The V gene's germline CDR1 is WNHNN and CDR2 SYGVQD (reference sequence). In nucleotides, the CDR3 is TGCGCCAGCAGAGCTTCACCTAGTCCCACAGATACGCAGTATTTT. It specifies CASRASPSPTDTQYF.